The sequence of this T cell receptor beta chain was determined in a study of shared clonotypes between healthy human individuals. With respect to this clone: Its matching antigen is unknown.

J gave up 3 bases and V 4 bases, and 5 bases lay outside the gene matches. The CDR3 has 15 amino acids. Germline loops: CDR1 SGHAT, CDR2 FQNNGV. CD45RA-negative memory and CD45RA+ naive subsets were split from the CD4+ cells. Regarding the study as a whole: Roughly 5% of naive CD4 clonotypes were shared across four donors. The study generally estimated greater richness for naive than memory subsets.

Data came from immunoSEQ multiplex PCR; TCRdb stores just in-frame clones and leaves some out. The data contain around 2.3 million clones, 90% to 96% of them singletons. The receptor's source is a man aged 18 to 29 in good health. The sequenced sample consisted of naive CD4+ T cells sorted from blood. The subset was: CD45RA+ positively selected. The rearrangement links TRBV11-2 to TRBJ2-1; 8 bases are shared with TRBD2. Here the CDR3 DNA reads TGTGCCAGCAGCTCGACGGGGGGGCTCTACAATGAGCAGTTCTTC. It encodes CASSSTGGLYNEQFF.